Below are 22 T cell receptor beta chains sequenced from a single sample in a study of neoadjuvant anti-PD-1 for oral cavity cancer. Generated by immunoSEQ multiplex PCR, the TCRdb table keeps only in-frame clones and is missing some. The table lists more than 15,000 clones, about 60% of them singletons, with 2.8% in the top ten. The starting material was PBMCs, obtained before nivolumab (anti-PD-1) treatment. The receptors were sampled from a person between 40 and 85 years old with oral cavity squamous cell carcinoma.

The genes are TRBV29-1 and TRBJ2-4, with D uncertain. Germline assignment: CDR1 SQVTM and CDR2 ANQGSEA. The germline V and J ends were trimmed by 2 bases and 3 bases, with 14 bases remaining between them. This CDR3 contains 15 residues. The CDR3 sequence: CSVERGEENKNIQYF. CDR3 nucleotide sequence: TGCAGCGTTGAACGTGGGGAAGAGAACAAAAACATTCAGTACTTC. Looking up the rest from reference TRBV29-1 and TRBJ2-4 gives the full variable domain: SAVISQKPSRDICQRGTSLTIQCQVDSQVTMMFWYRQQPGQSLTLIATANQGSEATYESGFVIDKFPISRPNLTFSTLTVSNMSPEDSSIYLCSVERGEENKNIQYFGAGTRLSVL.

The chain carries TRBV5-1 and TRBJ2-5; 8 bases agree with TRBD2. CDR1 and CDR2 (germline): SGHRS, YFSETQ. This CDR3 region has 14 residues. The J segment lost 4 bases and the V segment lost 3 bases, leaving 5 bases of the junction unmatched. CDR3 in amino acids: CASSSSGSLETQYF. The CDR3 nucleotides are TGCGCCAGCAGCTCTAGCGGGTCTTTAGAGACCCAGTACTTC. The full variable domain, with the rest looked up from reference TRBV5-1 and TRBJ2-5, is KAGVTQTPRYLIKTRGQQVTLSCSPISGHRSVSWYQQTPGQGLQFLFEYFSETQRNKGNFPGRFSGRQFSNSRSEMNVSTLELGDSALYLCASSSSGSLETQYFGPGTRLLVL.

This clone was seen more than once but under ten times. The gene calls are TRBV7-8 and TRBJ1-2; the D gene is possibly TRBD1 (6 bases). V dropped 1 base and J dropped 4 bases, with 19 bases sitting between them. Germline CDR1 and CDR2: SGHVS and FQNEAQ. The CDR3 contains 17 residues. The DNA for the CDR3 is TGTGCCAGCAGCTTAGTTGGTAGGGGGGTGTCCAGCTATGGCTACACCTTC. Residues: CASSLVGRGVSSYGYTF.

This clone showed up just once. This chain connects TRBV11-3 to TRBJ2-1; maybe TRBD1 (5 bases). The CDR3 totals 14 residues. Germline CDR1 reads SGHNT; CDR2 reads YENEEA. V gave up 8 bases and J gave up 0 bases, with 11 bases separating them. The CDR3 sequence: CASQGDNSYNEQFF. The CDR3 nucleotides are TGTGCCAGCCAGGGCGACAACTCCTACAATGAGCAGTTCTTC.

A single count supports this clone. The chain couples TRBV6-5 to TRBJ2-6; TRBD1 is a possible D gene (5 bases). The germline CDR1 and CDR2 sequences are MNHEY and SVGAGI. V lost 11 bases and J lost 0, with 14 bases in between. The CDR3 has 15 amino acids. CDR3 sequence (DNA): TGTGCCGAAGACAGCGATCCCTCTGGGGCCAACGTCCTGACTTTC. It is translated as CAEDSDPSGANVLTF.

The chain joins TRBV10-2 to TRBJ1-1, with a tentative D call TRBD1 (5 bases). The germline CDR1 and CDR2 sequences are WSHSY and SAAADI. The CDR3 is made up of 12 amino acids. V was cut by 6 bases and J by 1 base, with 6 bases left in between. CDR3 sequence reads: CASRTENTEAFF. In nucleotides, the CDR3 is TGCGCCAGCAGGACAGAGAACACTGAAGCTTTCTTT.

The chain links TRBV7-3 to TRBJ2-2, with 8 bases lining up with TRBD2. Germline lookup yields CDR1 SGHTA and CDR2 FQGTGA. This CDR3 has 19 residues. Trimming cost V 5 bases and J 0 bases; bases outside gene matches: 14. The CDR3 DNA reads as TGTGCCAGCAGCCCGTATCTTCGCGGACTAGCCGCGAACACCGGGGAGCTGTTTTTT. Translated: CASSPYLRGLAANTGELFF.

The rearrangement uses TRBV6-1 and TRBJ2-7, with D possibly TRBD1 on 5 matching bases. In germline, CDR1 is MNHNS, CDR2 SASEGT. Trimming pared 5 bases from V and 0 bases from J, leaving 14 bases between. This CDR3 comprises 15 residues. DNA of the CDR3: TGTGCCAGCAGTCCCCAGGGATTTATCTCCTACGAGCAGTACTTC. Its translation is CASSPQGFISYEQYF.

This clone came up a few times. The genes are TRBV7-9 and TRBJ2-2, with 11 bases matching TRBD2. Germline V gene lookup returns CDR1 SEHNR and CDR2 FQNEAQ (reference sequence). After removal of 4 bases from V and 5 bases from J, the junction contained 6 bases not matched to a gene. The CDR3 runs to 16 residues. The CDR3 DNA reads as TGTGCCAGCAGCTCGACTAGCGGGATCGGGACCGGGGAGCTGTTTTTT. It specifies CASSSTSGIGTGELFF. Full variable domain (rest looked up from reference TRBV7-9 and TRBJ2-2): DTGVSQNPRHKITKRGQNVTFRCDPISEHNRLYWYRQTLGQGPEFLTYFQNEAQLEKSRLLSDRFSAERPKGSFSTLEIQRTEQGDSAMYLCASSSTSGIGTGELFFGEGSRLTVL.

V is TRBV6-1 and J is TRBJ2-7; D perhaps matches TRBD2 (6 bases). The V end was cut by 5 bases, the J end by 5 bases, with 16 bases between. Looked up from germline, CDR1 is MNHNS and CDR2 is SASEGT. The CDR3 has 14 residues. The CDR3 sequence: CASSRVRESNEQYF. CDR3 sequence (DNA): TGTGCCAGCAGTAGGGTCCGGGAGTCCAACGAGCAGTACTTC.

The CDR3 sequence is CASSWTFQETQYF. In nucleotides, the CDR3 is TGTGCCAGCAGTTGGACATTCCAAGAGACCCAGTACTTC. The chain uses TRBV6-1 and TRBJ2-5; possibly TRBD1 for D (5 bases). V lost 5 bases, J lost 1 base, and 8 bases lay in between. The CDR3 is made up of 13 amino acids. Germline V gene lookup returns CDR1 MNHNS and CDR2 SASEGT.

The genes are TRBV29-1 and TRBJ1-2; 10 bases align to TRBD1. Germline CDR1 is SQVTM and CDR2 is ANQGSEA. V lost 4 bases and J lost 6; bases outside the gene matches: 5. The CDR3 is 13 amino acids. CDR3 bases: TGCAGCGTTGGGGGACAGGGGTCGGATGGCTACACCTTC. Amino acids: CSVGGQGSDGYTF. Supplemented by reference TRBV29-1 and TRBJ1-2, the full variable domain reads SAVISQKPSRDICQRGTSLTIQCQVDSQVTMMFWYRQQPGQSLTLIATANQGSEATYESGFVIDKFPISRPNLTFSTLTVSNMSPEDSSIYLCSVGGQGSDGYTFGSGTRLTVV.

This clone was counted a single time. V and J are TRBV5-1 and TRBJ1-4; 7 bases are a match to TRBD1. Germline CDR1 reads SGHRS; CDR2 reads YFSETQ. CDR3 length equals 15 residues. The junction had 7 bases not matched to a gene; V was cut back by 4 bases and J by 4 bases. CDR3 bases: TGCGCCAGCAGCGCGGAGGGACAGCGTAATGAAAAACTGTTTTTT. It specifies CASSAEGQRNEKLFF.

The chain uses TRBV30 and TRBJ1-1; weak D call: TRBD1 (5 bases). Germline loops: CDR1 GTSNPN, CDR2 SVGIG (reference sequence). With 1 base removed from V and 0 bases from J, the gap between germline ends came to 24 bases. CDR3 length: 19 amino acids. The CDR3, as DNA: TGTGCCTGGAGTGACCCCTGGGCAGGGACTAGGACGTTGAACACTGAAGCTTTCTTT. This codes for CAWSDPWAGTRTLNTEAFF.

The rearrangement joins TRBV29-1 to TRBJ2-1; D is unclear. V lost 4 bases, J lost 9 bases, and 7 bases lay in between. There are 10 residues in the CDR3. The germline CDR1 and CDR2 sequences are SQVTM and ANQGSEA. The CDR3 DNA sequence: TGCAGCGTTGTATGGGGTGAGCAGTTCTTC. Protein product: CSVVWGEQFF.

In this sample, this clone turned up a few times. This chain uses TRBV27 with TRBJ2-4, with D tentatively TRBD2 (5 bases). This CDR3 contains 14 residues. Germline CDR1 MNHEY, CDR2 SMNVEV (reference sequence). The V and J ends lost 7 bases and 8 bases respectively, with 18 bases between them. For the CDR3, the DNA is TGTGCCAGCAAAGTAGGAGGCCCCGGGGACATTCAGTACTTC. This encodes CASKVGGPGDIQYF.

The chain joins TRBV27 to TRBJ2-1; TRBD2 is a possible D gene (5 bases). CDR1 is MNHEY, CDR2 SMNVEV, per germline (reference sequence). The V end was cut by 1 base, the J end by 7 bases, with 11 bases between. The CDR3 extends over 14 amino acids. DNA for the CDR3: TGTGCCAGCAGTTTATTGGCGGGCCGAAATGAGCAGTTCTTC. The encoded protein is CASSLLAGRNEQFF.

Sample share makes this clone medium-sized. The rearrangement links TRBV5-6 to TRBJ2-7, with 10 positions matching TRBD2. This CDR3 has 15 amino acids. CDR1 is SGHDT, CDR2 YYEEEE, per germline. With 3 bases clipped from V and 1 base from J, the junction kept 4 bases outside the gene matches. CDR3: CASSSLLAGSYEQYF. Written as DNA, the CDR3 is TGTGCCAGCAGCTCACTACTAGCGGGATCCTACGAGCAGTACTTC.

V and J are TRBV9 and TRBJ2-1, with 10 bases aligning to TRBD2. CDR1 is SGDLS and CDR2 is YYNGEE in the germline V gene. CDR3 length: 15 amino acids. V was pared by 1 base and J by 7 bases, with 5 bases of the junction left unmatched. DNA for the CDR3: TGTGCCAGCAGCGTAATAGCGGGAGGAGGGAATGAGCAGTTCTTC. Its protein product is CASSVIAGGGNEQFF.

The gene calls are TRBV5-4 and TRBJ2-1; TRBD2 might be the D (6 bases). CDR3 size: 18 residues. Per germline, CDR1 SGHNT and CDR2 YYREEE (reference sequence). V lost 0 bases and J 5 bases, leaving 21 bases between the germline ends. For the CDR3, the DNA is TGTGCCAGCAGCTTGGATGGGACCCCAACCCCGGGGGACAATGAGCAGTTCTTC. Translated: CASSLDGTPTPGDNEQFF.

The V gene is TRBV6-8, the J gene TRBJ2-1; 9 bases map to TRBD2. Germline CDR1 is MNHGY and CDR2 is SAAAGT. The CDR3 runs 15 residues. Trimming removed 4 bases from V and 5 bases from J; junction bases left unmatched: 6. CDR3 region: CASSSPTSGHNEQFF. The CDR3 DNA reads TGTGCCAGCAGTTCACCGACTAGCGGTCACAATGAGCAGTTCTTC.

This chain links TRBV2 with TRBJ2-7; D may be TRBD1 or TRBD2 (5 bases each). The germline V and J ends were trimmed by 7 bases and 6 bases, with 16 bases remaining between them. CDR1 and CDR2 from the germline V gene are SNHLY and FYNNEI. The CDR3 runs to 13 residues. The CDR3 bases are TGTGCCAGCAAAGGGACGTTCGTCGGCGAGCAGTACTTC. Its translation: CASKGTFVGEQYF.